This T cell receptor beta chain is from a study of T cell changes during pregnancy in multiple sclerosis. The method was immunoSEQ multiplex PCR; TCRdb's version includes in-frame clones alone and lacks a portion of them. The data hold 90,000 or so clones, with 94% observed a single time. The specimen was peripheral blood, collected after pregnancy. The receptor's source is a female donor in good health, enrolled as a control in a pregnancy study.

In DNA, the CDR3 is TGTGCCAGCAGTGAAGCTGGAGTCAGGGTGGCCGAGCAGTACTTC. Translated: CASSEAGVRVAEQYF. This chain connects TRBV2 to TRBJ2-7, with a possible D match to TRBD1 (5 bases). Trimming pared 0 bases from V and 6 bases from J, leaving 15 bases between. Germline CDR1 SNHLY, CDR2 FYNNEI. This CDR3 has 15 amino acids.